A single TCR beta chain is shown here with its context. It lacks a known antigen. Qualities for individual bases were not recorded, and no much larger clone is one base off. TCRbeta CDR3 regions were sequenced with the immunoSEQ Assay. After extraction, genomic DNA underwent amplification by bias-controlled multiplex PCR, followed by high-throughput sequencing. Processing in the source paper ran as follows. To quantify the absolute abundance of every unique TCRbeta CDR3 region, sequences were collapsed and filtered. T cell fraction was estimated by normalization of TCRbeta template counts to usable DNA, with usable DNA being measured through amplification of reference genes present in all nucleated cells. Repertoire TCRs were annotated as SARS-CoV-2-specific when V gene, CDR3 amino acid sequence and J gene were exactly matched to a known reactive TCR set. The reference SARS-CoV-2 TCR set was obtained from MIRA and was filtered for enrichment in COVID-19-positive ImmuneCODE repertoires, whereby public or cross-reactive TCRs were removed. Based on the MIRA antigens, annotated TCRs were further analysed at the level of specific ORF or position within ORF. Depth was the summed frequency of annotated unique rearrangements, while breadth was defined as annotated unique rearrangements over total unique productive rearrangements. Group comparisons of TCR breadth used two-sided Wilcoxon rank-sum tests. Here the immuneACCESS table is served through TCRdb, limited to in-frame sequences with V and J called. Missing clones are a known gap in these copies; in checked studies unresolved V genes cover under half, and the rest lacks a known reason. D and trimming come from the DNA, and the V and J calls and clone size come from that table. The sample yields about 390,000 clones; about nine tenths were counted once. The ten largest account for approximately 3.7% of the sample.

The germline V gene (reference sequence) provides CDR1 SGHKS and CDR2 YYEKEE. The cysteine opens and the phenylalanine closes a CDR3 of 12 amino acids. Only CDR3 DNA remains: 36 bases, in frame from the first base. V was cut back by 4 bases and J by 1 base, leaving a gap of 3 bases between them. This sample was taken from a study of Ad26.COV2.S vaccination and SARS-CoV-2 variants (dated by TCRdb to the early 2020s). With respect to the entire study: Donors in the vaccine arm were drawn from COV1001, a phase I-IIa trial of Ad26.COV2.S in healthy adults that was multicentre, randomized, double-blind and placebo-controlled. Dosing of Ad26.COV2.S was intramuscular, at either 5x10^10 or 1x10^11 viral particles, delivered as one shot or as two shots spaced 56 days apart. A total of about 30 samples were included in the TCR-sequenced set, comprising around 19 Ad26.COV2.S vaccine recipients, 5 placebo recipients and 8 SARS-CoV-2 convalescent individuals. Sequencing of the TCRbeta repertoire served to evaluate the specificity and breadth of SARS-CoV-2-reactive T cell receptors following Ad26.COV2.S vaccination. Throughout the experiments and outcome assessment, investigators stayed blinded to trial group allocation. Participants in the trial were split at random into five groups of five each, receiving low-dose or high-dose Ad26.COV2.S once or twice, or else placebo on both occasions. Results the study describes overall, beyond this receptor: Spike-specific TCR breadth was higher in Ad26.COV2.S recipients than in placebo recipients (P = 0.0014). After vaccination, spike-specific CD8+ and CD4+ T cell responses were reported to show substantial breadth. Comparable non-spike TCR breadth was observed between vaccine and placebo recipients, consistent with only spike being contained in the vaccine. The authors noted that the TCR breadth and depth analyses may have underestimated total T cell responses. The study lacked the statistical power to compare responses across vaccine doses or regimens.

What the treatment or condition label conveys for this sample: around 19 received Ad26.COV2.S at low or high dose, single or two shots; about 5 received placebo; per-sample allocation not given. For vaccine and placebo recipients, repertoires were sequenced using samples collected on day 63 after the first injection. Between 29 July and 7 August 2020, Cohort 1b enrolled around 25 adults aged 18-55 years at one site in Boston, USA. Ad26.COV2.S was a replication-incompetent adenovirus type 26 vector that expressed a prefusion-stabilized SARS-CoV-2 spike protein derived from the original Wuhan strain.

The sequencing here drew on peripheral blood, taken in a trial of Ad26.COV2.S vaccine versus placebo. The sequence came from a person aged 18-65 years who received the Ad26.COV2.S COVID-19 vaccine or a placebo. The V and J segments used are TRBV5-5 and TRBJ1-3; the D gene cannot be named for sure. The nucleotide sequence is TGTGCCAGCAGCATATCTGGAAACACCATATATTTT. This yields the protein CASSISGNTIYF.